A selection of T cell receptor beta chains follows, all from one sample in a study of CD8 T cells in ankylosing spondylitis. TCRdb used MiXCR to reprocess the 5' RACE reads, holding one entry per CDR3 protein. The data hold about 39,000 distinct CDR3 sequences, with less than 4% observed a single time. The sequencing input was blood, either unsorted or a sorted T cell fraction (not recorded which). These TCRs come from a male donor with ankylosing spondylitis or in good health (not recorded which). The CDR3 runs from the conserved cysteine through the conserved F or W.

v_gene: TRBV9
CDR3aa: CASSVAGNDGELFF

v_gene: TRBV9
CDR3aa: CASSSGSAGGTDTQYF

v_gene: TRBV9
CDR3aa: CASSDRDRAPETQYF

v_gene: TRBV9
CDR3aa: CASSFTQGASDTQYF

v_gene: TRBV9
CDR3aa: CASSVDPGGTTDTQYF

v_gene: TRBV9
CDR3aa: CASSEGLAGPFLYNEQFF

v_gene: TRBV9
CDR3aa: CASSEGSNQPQHF

v_gene: TRBV9
CDR3aa: CASSAVFAGGPGEQFF

v_gene: TRBV9
CDR3aa: CASSVEDLTYNEQFF

v_gene: TRBV9
CDR3aa: CASSVFTGSDTEAFF

v_gene: TRBV9
CDR3aa: CASSPHIDRDRGYNEQFF

v_gene: TRBV9
CDR3aa: CASSVIESSDIYGYTF

v_gene: TRBV9
CDR3aa: CVSGGENTGELFF

v_gene: TRBV25-1
CDR3aa: CARDYNRGPYNEQFF

v_gene: TRBV9
CDR3aa: CASSVTGMNTEAFF

v_gene: TRBV9
CDR3aa: CASSVSDYTEAFF

v_gene: TRBV9
CDR3aa: CASSVATGGKDTQYF

v_gene: TRBV1
CDR3aa: CTSSQRTSLTDTQYF

v_gene: TRBV9
CDR3aa: CASSVRERSNTGELFF

v_gene: TRBV9
CDR3aa: CASSVDQVTGELFF

v_gene: TRBV9
CDR3aa: CASSALDRNQETQYF

v_gene: TRBV9
CDR3aa: CASSGAPSGLSEQFF

v_gene: TRBV9
CDR3aa: CASSVAGSNTGELFF

v_gene: TRBV9
CDR3aa: CASGDANTGELFF

v_gene: TRBV9
CDR3aa: CASSQTGNTEAFF

v_gene: TRBV9
CDR3aa: CASSLGQLGEKLFF

v_gene: TRBV9
CDR3aa: CASSATAGGDETQYF

v_gene: TRBV9
CDR3aa: CASSVEWVGTDTQYF

v_gene: TRBV9
CDR3aa: CASSSGGQANYGYTF

v_gene: TRBV9
CDR3aa: CASSVELNSYNEQFF

v_gene: TRBV9
CDR3aa: CASSVAAGNQETQYF

v_gene: TRBV9
CDR3aa: CASSVSTGLQETQYF

v_gene: TRBV9
CDR3aa: CASSVVGTLVTGELFF

v_gene: TRBV9
CDR3aa: CASSVGGTIQETQYF

v_gene: TRBV9
CDR3aa: CASSVTPQSVTDTQYF

v_gene: TRBV9
CDR3aa: CASSVGLAGGPSYNEQFF

v_gene: TRBV9
CDR3aa: CASSASPTGGADIQYF

v_gene: TRBV9
CDR3aa: CASSPRLLAGTGNEQFF

v_gene: TRBV9
CDR3aa: CASSVLAGGTGELFF

v_gene: TRBV9
CDR3aa: CASSVASGLSNEQFF

v_gene: TRBV9
CDR3aa: CASSVETGTVTDTQYF

v_gene: TRBV9
CDR3aa: CASSVVAGGPGNTGELFF

v_gene: TRBV9
CDR3aa: CASSVGGGANTEAFF

v_gene: TRBV9
CDR3aa: CASSVSGTENQPQHF

v_gene: TRBV9
CDR3aa: CASSGAGTSGRNEQFF

v_gene: TRBV9
CDR3aa: CASSVAVSQQDNEQFF

v_gene: TRBV9
CDR3aa: CASSVVPYSSTDTQYF

v_gene: TRBV9
CDR3aa: CASSVDTRTGMNTEAFF

v_gene: TRBV9
CDR3aa: CASSQTGAVDEKLFF

v_gene: TRBV9
CDR3aa: CASSVGTLGDTEAFF